Each of the 30 T cell receptor beta chains below was sequenced from the same sample in a study of circulating and synovial CD4+ cells in juvenile arthritis. Clones were sequenced by immunoSEQ multiplex PCR, and TCRdb holds only the in-frame ones, with some missing. Seen here are 30,000 to 40,000 clones, approximately 96% observed once, and the top ten hold 0.7%. The sequenced sample was CD4+ T cells from blood. These receptors were collected from a human donor with juvenile idiopathic arthritis.

The chain couples TRBV10-3 to TRBJ2-7; TRBD1 matches 9 bases. Germline CDR1 reads ENHRY; CDR2 reads SYGVKD. V was pared by 0 bases and J by 5 bases, with 2 bases of the junction left unmatched. The CDR3 has 14 amino acids. CDR3: CAISESGTGHEQYF. Here the CDR3 DNA reads TGTGCCATCAGTGAGTCTGGGACAGGGCACGAGCAGTACTTC.

V and J are TRBV4-3 and TRBJ1-1, with D hard to call. V lost 4 bases to trimming and J lost 1 base, with 13 bases between them. Germline CDR1 reads LGHNA; CDR2 reads YSLEER. The CDR3 length is 15 residues. The CDR3 coding sequence is TGCGCCAGCAGCCCTGAAGTGCGGAGGAACACTGAAGCTTTCTTT. It codes for CASSPEVRRNTEAFF.

A word on this clone: This same CDR3 is encoded by further DNA sequences in the sample. The chain couples TRBV7-9 to TRBJ2-3, with TRBD2 identical over 10 bases. CDR1 and CDR2 (germline): SEHNR, FQNEAQ (reference sequence). The CDR3 consists of 14 residues. V trimming: 6 bases; J trimming: 2 bases; junction bases outside the gene matches: 2. The CDR3 loop reads CASSLAGATDTQYF. CDR3 DNA: TGTGCCAGCAGTCTAGCGGGGGCCACAGATACGCAGTATTTT.

CDR3 bases: TGCGCCAGCAGCTTGGCGGGGGACGGCGGCTACACCTTC. Protein: CASSLAGDGGYTF. The J gene is TRBJ1-2, the V gene TRBV5-1, with a tentative D call TRBD1 (5 bases). The length of the CDR3 is 13 residues. Trimming shortened V by 0 bases and J by 8 bases, and 11 bases separated the two germline ends. The germline V gene encodes CDR1 SGHRS and CDR2 YFSETQ. Full variable domain (remainder filled in from reference TRBV5-1 and TRBJ1-2): KAGVTQTPRYLIKTRGQQVTLSCSPISGHRSVSWYQQTPGQGLQFLFEYFSETQRNKGNFPGRFSGRQFSNSRSEMNVSTLELGDSALYLCASSLAGDGGYTFGSGTRLTVV.

The chain is built from TRBV5-5 and TRBJ1-1; TRBD1 matches at 8 bases. The trim removed 4 bases at V and 7 bases at J, leaving 3 bases unmatched. The V gene's germline CDR1 is SGHKS and CDR2 YYEKEE (reference sequence). This CDR3 has 12 amino acids. The CDR3 sequence: CASSLGQGEAFF. The CDR3 nucleotides read TGTGCCAGCAGCCTTGGACAGGGTGAAGCTTTCTTT.

The chain links TRBV4-2 to TRBJ1-3; no clear D. Germline CDR1 LGHNA, CDR2 YNFKEQ. The CDR3 has 16 amino acids. Trimming took 1 base from V and 0 from J, leaving 10 bases between them. The CDR3 sequence: CASSQVGGYSGNTIYF. As DNA, the CDR3 is TGTGCCAGCAGCCAAGTCGGCGGATACTCTGGAAACACCATATATTTT.

The chain employs TRBV4-3 and TRBJ1-2; maybe TRBD1 (6 bases). The CDR3 spans 14 residues. Germline loops: CDR1 LGHNA, CDR2 YSLEER. V was trimmed by 4 bases and J by 4 bases, leaving 13 bases between them. DNA of the CDR3: TGCGCCAGCAGCCGGCCGGGACAAGGCTATGGCTACACCTTC. Translated: CASSRPGQGYGYTF.

The CDR3 DNA is TGTGCCAGCAGCTCAGGACTAGCGGGGGGCCAAGAGACCCAGTACTTC. Amino acid sequence: CASSSGLAGGQETQYF. V is TRBV7-2 and J is TRBJ2-5; 14 bases are a match to TRBD2. The germline gives CDR1 SGHTA, CDR2 FQGNSA. The J segment lost 1 base and the V segment lost 4 bases, leaving 2 bases of the junction unmatched. CDR3 length equals 16 residues.

This clone has just a few counts. The V call is TRBV12-5, the J call TRBJ1-3; no clear D gene. CDR3 length: 16 residues. The germline CDR1 and CDR2 sequences are LGHNT and FRNRAP. Deletions cut 3 bases from V and 1 base from J, with 13 bases between. CDR3 loop: CASGFGRSLSGNTIYF. The CDR3, as DNA: TGTGCTAGTGGTTTTGGCAGGTCCCTATCTGGAAACACCATATATTTT. The full variable domain, in which reference TRBV12-5 and TRBJ1-3 provide the parts outside the CDR3, is DARVTQTPRHKVTEMGQEVTMRCQPILGHNTVFWYRQTMMQGLELLAYFRNRAPLDDSGMPKDRFSAEMPDATLATLKIQPSEPRDSAVYFCASGFGRSLSGNTIYFGEGSWLTVV.

This chain uses TRBV30 with TRBJ1-2, with a weak D call TRBD1 (6 bases). Germline V lookup: CDR1 GTSNPN, CDR2 SVGIG (reference sequence). This CDR3 contains 14 residues. The CDR3: CGESRGLVGDGYTF. In DNA form, the CDR3 reads TGTGGGGAATCCAGGGGCCTCGTGGGGGATGGCTACACCTTC.

The J gene is TRBJ2-3, the V gene TRBV4-3, with D maybe TRBD2 (5 bases). CDR1 is LGHNA, CDR2 YSLEER, per germline. The CDR3 has 14 residues. V dropped 2 bases and J dropped 4 bases, with 10 bases sitting between them. CDR3 protein: CASSQPIGADTQYF. Written as DNA, the CDR3 is TGCGCCAGCAGCCAACCCATCGGGGCAGATACGCAGTATTTT.

The chain joins TRBV9 to TRBJ2-1; TRBD1 agrees at 8 bases. The germline V gene has CDR1 SGDLS and CDR2 YYNGEE. This CDR3 comprises 15 residues. The ends lost 2 bases at V and 7 bases at J; junction bases unmatched: 8. CDR3 sequence: CASSVSPTGDNEQFF. Here the CDR3 DNA reads TGTGCCAGCAGCGTTTCCCCGACAGGGGATAATGAGCAGTTCTTC.

Only one count was recorded for this clone. J is TRBJ2-2 and V is TRBV11-2; 7 bases match TRBD1. Germline CDR1 SGHAT, CDR2 FQNNGV. The CDR3 runs 14 residues. The ends lost 4 bases at V and 8 bases at J; junction bases unmatched: 7. Here the CDR3 DNA reads TGTGCCAGCAGCTCCCAAGGGGGCGGAGGGGAGCTGTTTTTT. Its protein is CASSSQGGGGELFF.

The J gene is TRBJ2-3, the V gene TRBV2; weak D call: TRBD1 (6 bases). CDR1 SNHLY and CDR2 FYNNEI come from the germline V gene. V shed 6 bases and J shed 2 bases, with 21 bases lying between them. This CDR3 has 17 amino acids. The CDR3 loop reads CASRDARDTRTTDTQYF. CDR3 nucleotides: TGTGCCAGCAGAGACGCACGGGACACCAGGACCACAGATACGCAGTATTTT.

The V gene is TRBV5-1, the J gene TRBJ2-6; TRBD1 matches at 9 bases. J was trimmed by 3 bases and V by 3 bases; bases with no gene match: 7. Looked up from germline, CDR1 is SGHRS and CDR2 is YFSETQ. The CDR3 totals 17 residues. The CDR3 bases are TGCGCCAGCAGCTCCATTACAGGGGGCTATGGGGCCAACGTCCTGACTTTC. It translates to CASSSITGGYGANVLTF.

This clone was detected a few times. V usage is TRBV10-2 and J usage is TRBJ1-1; no reliable D call. The CDR3 consists of 13 residues. Trimming took 4 bases from V and 0 from J, leaving 6 bases between them. Germline CDR1 and CDR2: WSHSY and SAAADI. The CDR3 is CASSGRMNTEAFF. CDR3 coding DNA: TGCGCCAGCAGTGGGCGGATGAACACTGAAGCTTTCTTT.

The V call is TRBV9, the J call TRBJ2-1, with 9 bases identical to TRBD2. CDR3 length equals 15 residues. V shed 2 bases, J shed 6 bases, and the junction held 6 bases outside the gene matches. Germline values: CDR1 SGDLS, CDR2 YYNGEE. The CDR3 spells CASSVGGGASNEQFF. The DNA for the CDR3 is TGTGCCAGCAGCGTTGGCGGGGGGGCGAGCAATGAGCAGTTCTTC.

The V gene is TRBV4-3, the J gene TRBJ2-7; 7 bases fit TRBD2. V shed 1 base and J 5 bases; nucleotides not matched to a gene: 5. CDR1 LGHNA and CDR2 YSLEER come from the germline V gene. This CDR3 has 14 amino acids. In nucleotides, the CDR3 is TGCGCCAGCAGCCAAGTTGGGGGAGGGGACGAGCAGTACTTC. Its translation is CASSQVGGGDEQYF.

V gene TRBV19 combines with J gene TRBJ1-2, with a possible D match to TRBD1 (5 bases). CDR1 and CDR2 from the germline V gene are LNHDA and SQIVND (reference sequence). This CDR3 spans 12 amino acids. V lost 5 bases and J lost 7, with 11 bases in between. CDR3 amino acids: CASSPGLGGYTF. CDR3 coding DNA: TGTGCCAGTAGTCCAGGGCTTGGTGGCTACACCTTC.

The DNA of the CDR3 is TGCGCCAGCAGCTTAAGTAGCGTGTCGGGAAACACCATATATTTT. Protein sequence: CASSLSSVSGNTIYF. The rearrangement joins TRBV5-1 to TRBJ1-3, with D unclear. The CDR3 is 15 amino acids. Germline CDR1 and CDR2: SGHRS and YFSETQ. V lost 2 bases to trimming and J lost 4 bases, with 13 bases between them.

V gene TRBV27 combines with J gene TRBJ2-2, with TRBD2 identical over 7 bases. The CDR3 is 16 amino acids. The V gene's germline CDR1 is MNHEY and CDR2 SMNVEV (reference sequence). The J segment lost 4 bases and the V segment lost 1 base, leaving 6 bases of the junction unmatched. CDR3 nucleotides: TGTGCCAGCAGTTTATTAGCGGGCCCCAGCACCGGGGAGCTGTTTTTT. Translated: CASSLLAGPSTGELFF.

In the case of this clone: The sample holds other DNA sequences that translate to the same CDR3. The rearrangement uses TRBV6-6 and TRBJ2-7; D perhaps matches TRBD1 (5 bases). The CDR3 extends over 12 amino acids. From germline, CDR1 is MNHNY and CDR2 SVGAGI (reference sequence). Trimming pared 2 bases from V and 12 bases from J, leaving 14 bases between. The CDR3 sequence is CASSYLGQGPYF. The CDR3 DNA reads TGTGCCAGCAGTTACCTTGGACAAGGCCCGTACTTC.

The chain uses TRBV5-4 and TRBJ2-3, with 11 bases identical to TRBD2. Germline-derived CDR1 and CDR2 are SGHNT and YYREEE (reference sequence). With V trimmed by 4 bases and J by 1 base, 8 bases remained unmatched. This CDR3 has 17 residues. CDR3 sequence (DNA): TGTGCCAGCAGCCGGGGAACTAGCGGGGGAGGCACAGATACGCAGTATTTT. Amino acids: CASSRGTSGGGTDTQYF.

The V gene is TRBV4-3, the J gene TRBJ2-3; 9 nucleotides line up with TRBD1. The CDR3 contains 18 residues. Germline CDR1 LGHNA, CDR2 YSLEER. Trimming cost V 1 base and J 3 bases; bases outside gene matches: 11. CDR3 sequence (DNA): TGCGCCAGCAGCCAAGTCCTACAGGGGGCGCTTGGTACAGATACGCAGTATTTT. Translation: CASSQVLQGALGTDTQYF.

As for this clone: Germline is not matched at one junction end, which may reflect a read error. Other nucleotide sequences in the sample specify the same CDR3. This chain joins TRBV9 and TRBJ1-6; a possible D gene is TRBD1 (5 bases). From germline, CDR1 is SGDLS and CDR2 YYNGEE. CDR3 length equals 16 residues. CDR3 in DNA: TGTGCCAGCAGCGCCAGGGATAGCTCCTATAATTCCCCCCTCCACTTT. Translation gives CASSARDSSYNSPLHF.

The rearrangement links TRBV5-1 to TRBJ1-2; 7 bases are a match to TRBD1. This CDR3 spans 15 amino acids. Per germline, CDR1 SGHRS and CDR2 YFSETQ. V was clipped by 0 bases and J by 5 bases; unmatched bases: 7. Here the CDR3 DNA reads TGCGCCAGCAGCTTGGTCCCGGGACAGAATTATGGCTACACCTTC. It codes for CASSLVPGQNYGYTF.

This sequence joins TRBV4-1 and TRBJ2-5; 10 bases align to TRBD2. This CDR3 comprises 17 residues. The ends lost 2 bases at V and 1 base at J; junction bases unmatched: 7. CDR1 and CDR2 (germline): MGHRA, YSYEKL. This chain's CDR3 is CASSQSRGLAPQETQYF. The CDR3, as DNA: TGCGCCAGCAGCCAAAGTCGGGGACTAGCGCCCCAAGAGACCCAGTACTTC.

As to this clone: The junction departs from germline at one end; a sequencing error may be responsible. The same CDR3 arises from other DNA sequences in this sample as well. The chain has TRBV30 and TRBJ1-6, with no clear D. Germline V gives CDR1 GTSNPN, CDR2 SVGIG (reference sequence). The CDR3 length is 13 residues. This CDR3 is CAWSGHNNSPLHF. The CDR3 DNA sequence: TGTGCCTGGAGCGGTCATAATAATTCCCCCCTCCACTTT. The full variable domain, its missing parts supplied by reference TRBV30 and TRBJ1-6, is SQTIHQWPATLVQPVGSPLSLECTVEGTSNPNLYWYRQAAGRGLQLLFYSVGIGQISSEVPQNLSASRPQDRQFILSSKKLLLSDSGFYLCAWSGHNNSPLHFGNGTRLTVT.

V usage is TRBV4-1 and J usage is TRBJ2-7, with D possibly matching TRBD2 (6 bases). The V and J ends lost 4 bases and 3 bases respectively, with 28 bases between them. This CDR3 has 19 residues. CDR1 and CDR2 from the germline V gene are MGHRA and YSYEKL. The CDR3 loop is CASSRWAGKGVPANYEQYF. The CDR3 DNA is TGCGCCAGCAGCCGCTGGGCGGGGAAAGGGGTACCCGCAAACTACGAGCAGTACTTC.

CDR3 sequence (DNA): TGTGCCAGTAGTGCCCTGCGGACAGGGGGTCTGACCTTAAATCAGCCCCAGCATTTT. Protein: CASSALRTGGLTLNQPQHF. The chain uses TRBV19 and TRBJ1-5; 10 bases map to TRBD1. The germline gives CDR1 LNHDA, CDR2 SQIVND (reference sequence). The V segment lost 5 bases and the J segment 4 bases; nucleotides outside the gene matches: 17. The CDR3 runs 19 residues.